This T cell receptor beta chain derives from a study of human T cells and chemical hapten exposure. This clonotype appeared a few times. The antigen is unknown. Documented time point: patch test 1, 2 weeks after DPC sensitization. Treatment denoted: therapeutic diphenylcyclopropenone sensitization with weekly scalp DPC. Broader study findings: Every donor had alopecia, and their immune response may therefore differ from healthy people's.

TCRdb recomputed calls from the RACE reads with MiXCR, one row per CDR3 protein. The table shows around 100,000 distinct CDR3 sequences, with roughly 9.6% occurring only once. This CDR3 spans 20 amino acids. With V trimmed by 2 bases and J by 3 bases, 14 bases remained unmatched. Per germline, CDR1 SGHAT and CDR2 FQNNGV. Sample: whole blood, taken in connection with sensitization to the hapten diphenylcyclopropenone (DPC). The V call is TRBV11-2, the J call TRBJ2-1; 12 nucleotides agree with TRBD2. The TCR originated in a woman in her 40s with alopecia areata. Some clones in this sample may be carry-over from other donors' samples. This CDR3 is CASSLIPPGLAGNFYNEQFF. The CDR3 DNA reads as TGTGCCAGCAGCTTAATCCCCCCCGGACTAGCGGGAAACTTCTACAATGAGCAGTTCTTC.